This TCR beta chain derives from a study of T cells in Graves' hyperthyroidism and ophthalmopathy. Amplification yielded TCR beta CDR3 regions, with RNA transcripts as the source. The HTBI set primed first-round TCR CDR3 RT-PCR. TCRdb analysed the multiplex PCR reads with MiXCR anew, one entry per CDR3 protein. Found here are around 600,000 distinct CDR3 sequences, 14% of them singletons; the top ten hold around 7%. At least ten counts were recorded for this clonotype. The sequencing sample was made of blood. This sequence originates from a woman aged 18-29 years with Graves' ophthalmopathy.

This chain's CDR3 is CASSLVETALNTEAFF. Here the CDR3 DNA reads TGTGCCAGCAGCTTGGTAGAGACGGCCCTGAACACTGAAGCTTTCTTT. The V call is TRBV5-5, the J call TRBJ1-1; D gene ambiguous. Trimming stripped 0 bases from V and 0 bases from J, with 12 bases between. The germline CDR1 and CDR2 sequences are SGHKS and YYEKEE (reference sequence). The CDR3 has 16 amino acids. Variable domain in full (rest from reference TRBV5-5 and TRBJ1-1): DAGVTQSPTHLIKTRGQQVTLRCSPISGHKSVSWYQQVLGQGPQFIFQYYEKEERGRGNFPDRFSARQFPNYSSELNVNALLLGDSALYLCASSLVETALNTEAFFGQGTRLTVV.